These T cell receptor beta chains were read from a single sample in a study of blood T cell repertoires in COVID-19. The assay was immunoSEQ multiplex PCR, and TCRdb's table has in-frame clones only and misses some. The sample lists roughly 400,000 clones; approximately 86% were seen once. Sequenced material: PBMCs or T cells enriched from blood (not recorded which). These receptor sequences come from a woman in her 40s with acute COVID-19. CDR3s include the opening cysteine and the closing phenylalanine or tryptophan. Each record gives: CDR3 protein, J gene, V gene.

CASSARGNTEAFF TRBJ1-1 TRBV12-3/TRBV12-4
CASSERGATGELFF TRBJ2-2 TRBV25-1
CASIKDPGYEQYF TRBJ2-7 TRBV2
CALGQGSTYGYTF TRBJ1-2 TRBV30
CASRMTGFGYTF TRBJ1-2 TRBV27
CASSGRQGMNTEAFF TRBJ1-1 TRBV7-8
CASSPRVAGSPLHF TRBJ1-6 TRBV6-5
CASSSKTGLYGYTF TRBJ1-2 TRBV18
CASSPRHTGELFF TRBJ2-2 TRBV3-1/TRBV3-2
CASSQVSGWDSPLHF TRBJ1-6 TRBV3-1/TRBV3-2
CASSLSFYEQYF TRBJ2-7 TRBV3-1/TRBV3-2
CASKLAGATQETQYF TRBJ2-5 TRBV2
CASSLGQGEGYTF TRBJ1-2 TRBV7-9
CASSFAEANTGELFF TRBJ2-2 TRBV5-4
CASSQDPGQGVYEQYF TRBJ2-7 TRBV14
CASMKGGSNQPQHF TRBJ1-5 TRBV2
CASSIETARSNEKLFF TRBJ1-4 TRBV19
CASSLSGGSTDTQYF TRBJ2-3 TRBV5-5
CASSVSGPSYGYTF TRBJ1-2 TRBV9
CASSEFGGVDTEAFF TRBJ1-1 TRBV25-1
CASSVARSSYNEQFF TRBJ2-1 TRBV9
CATSDPLNEQFF TRBJ2-1 TRBV24-1
CASSPYDRKAYGYTF TRBJ1-2 TRBV9
CASRLQGQGGEQYF TRBJ2-7 TRBV5-1
CSVIDRQATNEKLFF TRBJ1-4 TRBV29-1
CASSSSRAQPQHF TRBJ1-5 TRBV6-9
CASSLGDYGIYEQYF TRBJ2-7 TRBV7-9
CASSAGTQVTGLYF TRBJ1-3 TRBV11-2
CAWSPRRGSSYNEQFF TRBJ2-1 TRBV30
CASSPVLDTSYTF TRBJ1-2 TRBV18
CASSRQEGHYGYTF TRBJ1-2 TRBV14
CARSSPLDTESGANVLTF TRBJ2-6 TRBV5-3
CASSSGLGSEQFF TRBJ2-1 TRBV5-1
CASRPRDSYNSPLHF TRBJ1-6 TRBV6-5
CAFLGVYEQYF TRBJ2-7 TRBV7-5
CASSRQGPSSPLHF TRBJ1-6 TRBV6-5
CASRTRDYFGPQYF TRBJ2-5 TRBV7-9
CASSRASAGTGTYEQYF TRBJ2-7 TRBV19
CASRETGDNYGYTF TRBJ1-2 TRBV19
CASSEVIPEGRNGYTF TRBJ1-2 TRBV6-1
CASSKQGAYEIF TRBJ1-4 TRBV12-3/TRBV12-4
CASSVDSRLYNEQFF TRBJ2-1 TRBV9
CASSPNPGANEKLFF TRBJ1-4 TRBV3-1/TRBV3-2
CASSVGDRASYEQYF TRBJ2-7 TRBV9
CASRQGHRGANTGELFF TRBJ2-2 TRBV7-9
CASSLRTGVGYTF TRBJ1-2 TRBV5-4
CAIRVSGEQFF TRBJ2-1 TRBV10-3
CASSLSRQGSGELFF TRBJ2-2 TRBV4-2
CASSPTSGGRSYNEQFF TRBJ2-1 TRBV3-1/TRBV3-2
CASKSGTSGGDEQFF TRBJ2-1 TRBV11-3
CASSPDRWRAGELFF TRBJ2-2 TRBV7-2
CASSLESGNEKLFF TRBJ1-4 TRBV5-1
CASSWDRRYGYTF TRBJ1-2 TRBV27
CASGLAGEQFF TRBJ2-1 TRBV9
CASSFKTGGYTF TRBJ1-2 TRBV12-3/TRBV12-4